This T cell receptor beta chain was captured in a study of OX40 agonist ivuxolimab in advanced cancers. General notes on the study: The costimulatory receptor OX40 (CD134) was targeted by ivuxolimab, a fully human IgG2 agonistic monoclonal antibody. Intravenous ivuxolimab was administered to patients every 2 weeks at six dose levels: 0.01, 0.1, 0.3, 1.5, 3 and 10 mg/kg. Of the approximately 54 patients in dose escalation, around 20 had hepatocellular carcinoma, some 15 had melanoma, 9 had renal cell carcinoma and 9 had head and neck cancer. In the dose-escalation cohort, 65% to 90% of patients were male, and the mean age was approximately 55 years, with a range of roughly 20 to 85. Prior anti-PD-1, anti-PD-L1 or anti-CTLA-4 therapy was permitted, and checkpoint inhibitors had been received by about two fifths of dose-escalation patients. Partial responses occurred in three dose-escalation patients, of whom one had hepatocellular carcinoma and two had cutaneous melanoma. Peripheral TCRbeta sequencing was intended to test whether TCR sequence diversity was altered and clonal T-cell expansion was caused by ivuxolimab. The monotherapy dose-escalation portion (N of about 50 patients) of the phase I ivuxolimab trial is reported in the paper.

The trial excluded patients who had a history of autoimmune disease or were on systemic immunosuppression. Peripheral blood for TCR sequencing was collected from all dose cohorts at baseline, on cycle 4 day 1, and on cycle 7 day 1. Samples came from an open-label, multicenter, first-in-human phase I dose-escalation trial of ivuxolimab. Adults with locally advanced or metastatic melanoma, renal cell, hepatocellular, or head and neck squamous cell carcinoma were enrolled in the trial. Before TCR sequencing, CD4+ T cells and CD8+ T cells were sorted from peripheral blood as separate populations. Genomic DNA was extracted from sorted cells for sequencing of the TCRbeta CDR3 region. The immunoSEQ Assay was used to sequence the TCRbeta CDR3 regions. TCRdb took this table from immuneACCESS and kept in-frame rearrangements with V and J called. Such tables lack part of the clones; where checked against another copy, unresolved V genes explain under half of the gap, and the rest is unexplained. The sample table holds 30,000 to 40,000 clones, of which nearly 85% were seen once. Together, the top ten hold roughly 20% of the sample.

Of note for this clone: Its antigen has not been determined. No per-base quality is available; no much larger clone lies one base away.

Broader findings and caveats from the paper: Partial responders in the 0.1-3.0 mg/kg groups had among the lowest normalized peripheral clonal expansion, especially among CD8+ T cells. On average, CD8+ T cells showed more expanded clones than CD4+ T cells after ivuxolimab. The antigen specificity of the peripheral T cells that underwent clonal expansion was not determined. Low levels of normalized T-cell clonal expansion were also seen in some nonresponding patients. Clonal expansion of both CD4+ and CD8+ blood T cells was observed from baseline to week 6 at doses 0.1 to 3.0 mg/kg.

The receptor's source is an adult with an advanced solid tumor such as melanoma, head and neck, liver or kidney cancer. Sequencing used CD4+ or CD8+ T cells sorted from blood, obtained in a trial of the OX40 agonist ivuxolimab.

The CDR3 in this case is CASSRRGGNQPQHF. The DNA sequence is TGTGCCAGTAGTAGGAGAGGGGGCAATCAGCCCCAGCATTTT. The rearrangement combines TRBV19 with TRBJ1-5; a tentative D call is TRBD1 (5 bases match). The CDR3 runs 14 amino acids, cysteine and phenylalanine included. Left in the record is the CDR3 DNA by itself, 42 bases read in frame from the first base. According to the germline V gene (reference sequence), CDR1 reads LNHDA and CDR2 reads SQIVND. V is reduced by 4 bases and J by 2 bases, leaving a spacing of 9 bases between them. The reference TRBV19 and TRBJ1-5 proteins fill in what lies around the CDR3, so the full variable domain reads DGGITQSPKYLFRKEGQNVTLSCEQNLNHDAMYWYRQDPGQGLRLIYYSQIVNDFQKGDIAEGYSVSREKKESFPLTVTSAQKNPTAFYLCASSRRGGNQPQHFGDGTRLSIL.